The 6 T cell receptor beta chains given below trace back to one sample, sequenced in a study of CD8 T cells in Susac syndrome. When the RNA was reverse transcribed, random hexamers were used with an input of about 0.45 to 1 ug. In TCRdb, the immunoSEQ multiplex PCR reads were re-called with MiXCR into one record per CDR3 protein. The table lists about 140,000 distinct CDR3 sequences, 85% to 95% of them singletons, with over 0.095% in the top ten. The specimen sequenced was CD4+ T cells from PBMCs. These receptors all come from a human donor with multiple sclerosis.

The chain combines TRBV15 with TRBJ1-1; TRBD1 matches 7 bases. The CDR3 has 16 residues. The junction had 8 bases not matched to a gene; V was cut back by 0 bases and J by 4 bases. CDR1 is LNHNV, CDR2 YYDKDF, per germline (reference sequence). The CDR3 sequence is CATSRDPGGGLTEAFF. The CDR3 bases are TGTGCCACCAGCAGAGATCCAGGGGGAGGGCTCACTGAAGCTTTCTTT. The full variable domain, its missing parts supplied by reference TRBV15 and TRBJ1-1, is DAMVIQNPRYQVTQFGKPVTLSCSQTLNHNVMYWYQQKSSQAPKLLFHYYDKDFNNEADTPDNFQSRRPNTSFCFLDIRSPGLGDTAMYLCATSRDPGGGLTEAFFGQGTRLTVV.

The chain joins TRBV5-1 to TRBJ2-1, with 7 bases fitting TRBD1. This CDR3 has 13 residues. Looked up from germline, CDR1 is SGHRS and CDR2 is YFSETQ. Unmatched junction bases numbered 4, after V lost 4 bases and J lost 6 bases. The CDR3 region has the DNA TGCGCCAGCAGCACGGACAGGTTCAATGAGCAGTTCTTC. This translates into CASSTDRFNEQFF.

This clonotype was seen a single time. The chain has TRBV7-9 and TRBJ1-1; D remains ambiguous. CDR1 is SEHNR, CDR2 FQNEAQ, per germline (reference sequence). Trimming removed 6 bases from V and 1 base from J, with 12 bases in between. This CDR3 spans 14 amino acids. In nucleotides, the CDR3 is TGTGCCAGCAGTGTAGAGGGTACGAACACTGAAGCTTTCTTT. Protein sequence: CASSVEGTNTEAFF. Full variable domain (rest looked up from reference TRBV7-9 and TRBJ1-1): DTGVSQNPRHKITKRGQNVTFRCDPISEHNRLYWYRQTLGQGPEFLTYFQNEAQLEKSRLLSDRFSAERPKGSFSTLEIQRTEQGDSAMYLCASSVEGTNTEAFFGQGTRLTVV.

This chain links TRBV14 with TRBJ2-2; 7 positions match TRBD1. The CDR3 runs 17 residues. Trimming cost V 0 bases and J 4 bases; bases outside gene matches: 8. Germline-derived CDR1 and CDR2 are SGHDN and FVKESK. The CDR3 is CASSQETVAGGTGELFF. Written as DNA, the CDR3 is TGTGCCAGCAGCCAAGAAACTGTGGCAGGGGGCACCGGGGAGCTGTTTTTT.

V is TRBV27 and J is TRBJ1-1; D gene unclear. The CDR3 runs 14 residues. Germline loops: CDR1 MNHEY, CDR2 SMNVEV (reference sequence). Trimming took off 5 bases at V and 3 bases at J, with 13 bases between the two ends. CDR3 coding DNA: TGTGCCAGCAGTCGACTGTTTTCGGACACTGAAGCTTTCTTT. It codes for CASSRLFSDTEAFF.

The gene calls are TRBV10-3 and TRBJ1-1; D is undetermined. The length of the CDR3 is 11 residues. Trimming removed 6 bases at V and 3 bases at J, with 5 bases between. Germline-derived CDR1 and CDR2 are ENHRY and SYGVKD. The CDR3 region is CAIRADTEAFF. CDR3 coding DNA: TGTGCCATCAGGGCAGACACTGAAGCTTTCTTT.